The present entry profiles one TCR beta chain with its context. The clone's antigen remains unknown. No base quality values were provided; no much bigger clone lies one nucleotide off. The meaning of the sample's treatment or condition label: allogeneic hematopoietic cell transplantation with graft depleted of TCRalphabeta T cells and CD19 B cells. The transplant recipients were children given TCRalphabeta/CD19-depleted allogeneic hematopoietic cell grafts. The sample belongs to a study of T-cell reconstitution after alpha-beta-depleted transplantation in children (dated by TCRdb to about 2016). For the wider study: T-cell immune reconstitution after TCRalphabeta/CD19-depleted allogeneic hematopoietic cell transplantation in children was quantitatively tracked in the study by means of TCR repertoire profiling.

The library came from PCR. Sequencing was carried out with an Illumina HiSeq 2500. Molecular barcoding was employed in the preparation of TCR libraries, with unique molecular identifiers being used to normalize TCRbeta repertoire quantification. Using fastp at Q25 and MiXCR, TCRdb reprocessed the public reads and kept productive beta chains. Records with the same CDR3 protein are collapsed into one entry carrying the most frequent genes and DNA. Present in this sample are 75,000 to 80,000 distinct CDR3 sequences, about a sixth of which were seen just once. 51% of the sample rests with the top ten. The CDR3 sequence holds 11 residues, the cysteine and phenylalanine included. Just the 33-base CDR3 DNA is kept, in frame starting at base 1. The germline V gene (reference sequence) yields DFQATT for CDR1 and SNEGSKA for CDR2. V is reduced by 5 bases and J by 3 bases, leaving a spacing of 8 bases between them.

Study-wide conclusions, independent of this receptor: Over subsequent months, a decline in hyperexpanded clone frequencies was noted, and after one year, T-cell counts and TCRbeta diversity were mostly ascribed to newly produced T cells. About two months after transplant, the apparently early recovery of alphabetaT-cell counts reportedly depended on just several hundred clones that had expanded rapidly and came from non-depleted graft cells. The high TCRbeta diversity at day 60 in some patients was ascribed to recipient T cells and intrathymic progenitors that had survived conditioning.

The sequence derives from a male patient aged 2-15 years who had a stem cell transplant for acute lymphoblastic leukemia, so the T cells may come from the graft donor. The rearranged segments are TRBV20-1 and TRBJ2-7; the D segment cannot be called with confidence. This material consisted of PBMCs, mostly from graft donor cells, taken 360 days after TCRalphabeta/CD19-depleted stem cell transplant. The CDR3 reads CSASLLYEQYF. The nucleotides are TGCAGTGCTTCACTACTCTACGAGCAGTACTTC.